Listed below are T cell receptor beta chains from one sample, sequenced in a study of T cells in Graves' hyperthyroidism and ophthalmopathy. TCRdb independently ran MiXCR on the multiplex PCR reads; one entry per CDR3 protein. The data hold some 600,000 distinct CDR3 sequences, with approximately 44% observed a single time. The sequencing sample was made of peripheral blood or thyroid tissue (not recorded which). The receptors come from a woman younger than 30 with Graves' hyperthyroidism. Each CDR3 is given with its conserved first and last residue.

TRBV7-2,TRBJ2-7,CASSLEGWAEQYF
TRBV24-1,TRBJ1-5,CATRVRGISNQPQHF
TRBV5-8,TRBJ1-1,CASSLSSGYTEAFF
TRBV2,TRBJ2-5,CASSQNKGPETQYF
TRBV2,TRBJ1-4,CASSPGQGLREKLFF
TRBV10-3,TRBJ2-6,CAIMDLEDLTF
TRBV14,TRBJ1-2,CASSQENIPNYGYTF
TRBV25-1,TRBJ1-3,CASTSRESYGNTIYF
TRBV6-2/TRBV6-3,TRBJ1-2,CASSYKGGIYGCTF
TRBV7-8,TRBJ1-2,CASSLRAVNYGYTF
TRBV7-8,TRBJ1-1,CASSVRTGRSEAFF
TRBV7-9,TRBJ2-7,CASSVGTSSYEQYF
TRBV7-9,TRBJ1-6,CASSLEGDVRSPLHF
TRBV24-1,TRBJ1-2,CATSTGEGYTF
TRBV7-2,TRBJ2-7,CASSLTPSVYEQYF
TRBV5-1,TRBJ1-5,CASSLRSGTGQPQHF